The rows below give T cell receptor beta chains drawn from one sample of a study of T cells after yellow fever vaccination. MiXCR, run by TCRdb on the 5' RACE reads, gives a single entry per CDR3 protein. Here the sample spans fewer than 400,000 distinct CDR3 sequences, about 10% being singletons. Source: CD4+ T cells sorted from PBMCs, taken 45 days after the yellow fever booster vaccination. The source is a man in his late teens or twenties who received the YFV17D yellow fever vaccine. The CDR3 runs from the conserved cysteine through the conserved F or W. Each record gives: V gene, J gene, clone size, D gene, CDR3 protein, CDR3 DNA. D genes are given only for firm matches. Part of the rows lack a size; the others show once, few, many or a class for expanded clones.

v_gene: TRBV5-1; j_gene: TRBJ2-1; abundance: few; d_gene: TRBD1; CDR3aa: CASRQTGASYNEQFF; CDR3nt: TGCGCCAGCAGACAGACAGGGGCCTCATACAATGAGCAGTTCTTC
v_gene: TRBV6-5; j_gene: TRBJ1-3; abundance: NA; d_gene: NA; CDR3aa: CASSRDPGNTIYF; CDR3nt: TGTGCCAGCAGTCGGGACCCAGGAAACACCATATATTTT
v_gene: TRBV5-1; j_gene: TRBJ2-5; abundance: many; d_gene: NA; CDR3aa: CASSLVGLYQETQYF; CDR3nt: TGCGCCAGCAGCTTGGTTGGACTTTACCAAGAGACCCAGTACTTC
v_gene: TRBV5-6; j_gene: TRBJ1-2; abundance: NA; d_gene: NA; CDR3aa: CASSLVPVGGGYTF; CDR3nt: TGTGCCAGCAGCTTGGTACCAGTCGGGGGCGGCTACACCTTC
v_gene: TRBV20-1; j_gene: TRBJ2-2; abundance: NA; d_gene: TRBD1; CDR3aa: CSAGQGLAGELFF; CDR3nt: TGCAGTGCGGGACAGGGCTTGGCCGGGGAGCTGTTTTTT
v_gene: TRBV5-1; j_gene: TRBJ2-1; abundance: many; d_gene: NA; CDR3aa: CASSLENYNEQFF; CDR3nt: TGCGCCAGCAGCTTGGAAAATTACAATGAGCAGTTCTTC
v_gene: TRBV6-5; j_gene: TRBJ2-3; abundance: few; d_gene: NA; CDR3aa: CASSYQPSVTDTQYF; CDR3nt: TGTGCCAGCAGTTACCAGCCTAGCGTCACAGATACGCAGTATTTT
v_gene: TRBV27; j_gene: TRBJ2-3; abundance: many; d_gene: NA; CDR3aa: CASIMLAFTDTQYF; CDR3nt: TGTGCCAGCATCATGCTAGCCTTCACAGATACGCAGTATTTT
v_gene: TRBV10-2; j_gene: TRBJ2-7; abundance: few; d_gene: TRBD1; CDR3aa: CASSEPGTGRYEQYF; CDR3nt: TGCGCCAGCAGCGAGCCAGGGACAGGGCGGTACGAGCAGTACTTC
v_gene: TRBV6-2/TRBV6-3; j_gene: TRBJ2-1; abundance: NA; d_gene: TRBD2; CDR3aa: CASCKGLGSYNEQFF; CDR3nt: TGTGCCAGCTGTAAGGGACTAGGATCCTACAATGAGCAGTTCTTC
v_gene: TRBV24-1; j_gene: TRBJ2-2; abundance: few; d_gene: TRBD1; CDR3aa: CATSRGQGASGELFF; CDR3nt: TGTGCCACCAGTAGGGGACAGGGGGCGTCCGGGGAGCTGTTTTTT
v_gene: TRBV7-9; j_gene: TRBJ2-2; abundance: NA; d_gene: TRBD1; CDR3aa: CASSPTWGQGRNTGELFF; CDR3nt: TGTGCCAGCAGCCCGACCTGGGGACAGGGGCGAAACACCGGGGAGCTGTTTTTT
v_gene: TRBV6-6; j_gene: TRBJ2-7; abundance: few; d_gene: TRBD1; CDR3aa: CASSYPGTGYYEQYF; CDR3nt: TGTGCCAGCAGTTACCCCGGGACAGGATACTACGAGCAGTACTTC
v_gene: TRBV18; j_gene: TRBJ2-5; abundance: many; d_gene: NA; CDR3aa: CASSPTLEVQRETQYF; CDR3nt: TGTGCCAGCTCACCTACCTTAGAGGTCCAAAGAGAGACCCAGTACTTC
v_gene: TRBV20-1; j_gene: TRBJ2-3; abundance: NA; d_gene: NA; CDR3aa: CSASTGDTDTQYF; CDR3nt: TGCAGTGCTAGTACGGGGGACACAGATACGCAGTATTTT
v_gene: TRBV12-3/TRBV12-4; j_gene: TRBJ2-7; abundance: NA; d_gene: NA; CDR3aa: CASRLGGGTHEQYF; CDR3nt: TGTGCCAGCAGGCTAGGGGGCGGGACCCACGAGCAGTACTTC
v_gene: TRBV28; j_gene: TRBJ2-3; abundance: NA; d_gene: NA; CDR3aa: CASSSPSEHTDTQYF; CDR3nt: TGTGCCAGCAGTTCACCTAGCGAACACACAGATACGCAGTATTTT
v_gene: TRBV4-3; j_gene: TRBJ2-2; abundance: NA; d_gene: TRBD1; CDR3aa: CASSRARDRGSTGELFF; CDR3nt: TGCGCCAGCAGCCGCGCCCGGGACAGGGGCTCCACCGGGGAGCTGTTTTTT
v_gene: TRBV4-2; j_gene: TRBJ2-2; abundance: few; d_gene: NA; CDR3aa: CASSQDEGQAMNTGELFF; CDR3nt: TGTGCCAGCAGCCAAGATGAAGGACAAGCTATGAACACCGGGGAGCTGTTTTTT
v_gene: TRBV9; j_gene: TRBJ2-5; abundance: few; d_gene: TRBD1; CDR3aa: CASSSQGAVKTQYF; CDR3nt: TGTGCCAGCAGCTCACAGGGGGCCGTAAAGACCCAGTACTTC
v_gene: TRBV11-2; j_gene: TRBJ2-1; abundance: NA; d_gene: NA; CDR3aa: CASSLVLGNEQFF; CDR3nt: TGTGCCAGCAGCTTAGTTCTGGGCAATGAGCAGTTCTTC
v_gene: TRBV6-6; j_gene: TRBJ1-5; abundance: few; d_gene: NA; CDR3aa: CASRPRRNSNQPQHF; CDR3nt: TGTGCCAGCAGGCCCAGACGGAATAGCAATCAGCCCCAGCATTTT
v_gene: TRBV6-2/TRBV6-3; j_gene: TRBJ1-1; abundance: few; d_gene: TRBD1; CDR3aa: CASSRDRGGTEAFF; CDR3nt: TGTGCCAGCAGTCGCGACAGGGGGGGGACTGAAGCTTTCTTT
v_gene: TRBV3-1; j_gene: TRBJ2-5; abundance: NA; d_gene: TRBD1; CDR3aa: CASSRQGSETQYF; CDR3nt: TGTGCCAGCAGCCGACAGGGTTCAGAGACCCAGTACTTC
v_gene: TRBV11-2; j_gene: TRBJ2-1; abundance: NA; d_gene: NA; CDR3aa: CASRPPGAGYNEQFF; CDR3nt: TGTGCCAGCAGGCCTCCCGGGGCGGGGTACAATGAGCAGTTCTTC
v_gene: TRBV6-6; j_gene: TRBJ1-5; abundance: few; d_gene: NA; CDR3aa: CASSYPTAPSSWDQPQHF; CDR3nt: TGTGCCAGCAGTTACCCGACCGCACCAAGCTCCTGGGATCAGCCCCAGCATTTT
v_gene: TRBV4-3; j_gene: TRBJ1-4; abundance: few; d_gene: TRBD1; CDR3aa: CASSQDPPRGTNEKLFF; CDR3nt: TGCGCCAGCAGCCAAGATCCCCCCAGGGGGACTAATGAAAAACTGTTTTTT
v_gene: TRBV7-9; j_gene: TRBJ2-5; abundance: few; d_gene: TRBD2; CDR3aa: CASSSRLAGETQYF; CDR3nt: TGTGCCAGCAGCTCCCGACTAGCCGGAGAGACCCAGTACTTC
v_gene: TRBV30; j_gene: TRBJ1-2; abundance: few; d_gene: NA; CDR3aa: CAWIVSSGGYTF; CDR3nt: TGTGCCTGGATCGTCTCGTCGGGTGGCTACACCTTC
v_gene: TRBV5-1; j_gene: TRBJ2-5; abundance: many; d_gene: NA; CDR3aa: CASSWTAQETQYF; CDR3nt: TGCGCCAGCAGCTGGACAGCACAAGAGACCCAGTACTTC
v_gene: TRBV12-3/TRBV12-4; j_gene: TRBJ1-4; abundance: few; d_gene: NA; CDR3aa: CASSLIRRNEKLFF; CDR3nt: TGTGCCAGCAGTTTAATCCGGAGGAATGAAAAACTGTTTTTT
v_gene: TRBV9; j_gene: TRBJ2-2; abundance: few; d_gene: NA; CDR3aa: CASSVVENTGELFF; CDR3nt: TGTGCCAGCAGCGTAGTGGAGAACACCGGGGAGCTGTTTTTT
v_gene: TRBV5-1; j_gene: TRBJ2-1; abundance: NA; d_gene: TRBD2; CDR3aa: CASSSGTSGVSEQFF; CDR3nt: TGCGCCAGCAGCTCCGGGACTAGCGGGGTTAGTGAGCAGTTCTTC
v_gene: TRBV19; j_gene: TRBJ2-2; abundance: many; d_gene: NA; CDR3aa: CASSTILRGGTGELFF; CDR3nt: TGTGCCAGTAGTACAATCCTCAGGGGAGGCACCGGGGAGCTGTTTTTT
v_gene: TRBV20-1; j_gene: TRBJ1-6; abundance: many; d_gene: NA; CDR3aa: CSARDGRTFSPLHF; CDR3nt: TGCAGTGCTAGAGATGGCAGGACGTTCTCACCCCTCCACTTT
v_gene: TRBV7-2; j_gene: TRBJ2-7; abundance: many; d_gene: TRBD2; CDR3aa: CASSLVVTSGYEQYF; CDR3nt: TGTGCCAGCAGCTTAGTGGTGACTAGCGGTTACGAGCAGTACTTC
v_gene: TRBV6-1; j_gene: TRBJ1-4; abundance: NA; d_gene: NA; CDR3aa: CASRDPGRVNEKLFF; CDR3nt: TGTGCCAGCAGGGACCCCGGACGGGTTAATGAAAAACTGTTTTTT
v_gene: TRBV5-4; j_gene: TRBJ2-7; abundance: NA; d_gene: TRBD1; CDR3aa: CASSGTPGQGIFYEQYF; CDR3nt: TGTGCCAGCAGCGGGACGCCGGGACAGGGGATCTTCTACGAGCAGTACTTC
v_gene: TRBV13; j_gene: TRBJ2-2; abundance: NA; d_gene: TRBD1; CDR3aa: CASSTGTGGTGELFF; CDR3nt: TGTGCCAGCAGCACCGGGACAGGGGGCACCGGGGAGCTGTTTTTT
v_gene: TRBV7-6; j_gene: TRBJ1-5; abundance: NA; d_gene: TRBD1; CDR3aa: CASSFGSYRGASNQPQHF; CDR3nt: TGTGCCAGCAGCTTTGGTTCCTACAGGGGGGCGAGCAATCAGCCCCAGCATTTT
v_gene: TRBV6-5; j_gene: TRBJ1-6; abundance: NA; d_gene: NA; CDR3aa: CASSYDQGTNSPLHF; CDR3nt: TGTGCCAGCAGTTACGACCAGGGAACCAATTCACCCCTCCACTTT
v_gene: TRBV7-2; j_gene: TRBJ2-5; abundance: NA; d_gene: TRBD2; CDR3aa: CASSLLLGGAEETQYF; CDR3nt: TGTGCCAGCAGCTTATTACTCGGGGGGGCGGAAGAGACCCAGTACTTC
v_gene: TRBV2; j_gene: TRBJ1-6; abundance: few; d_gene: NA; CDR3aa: CASSNNSPLHF; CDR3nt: TGTGCCAGCAGCAATAATTCACCCCTCCACTTT
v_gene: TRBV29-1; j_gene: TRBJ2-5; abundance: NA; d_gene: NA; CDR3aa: CSVRQGGSETQYF; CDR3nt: TGCAGCGTTCGGCAGGGGGGTAGCGAGACCCAGTACTTC
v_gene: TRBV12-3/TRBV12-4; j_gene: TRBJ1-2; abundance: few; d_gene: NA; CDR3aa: CASSRVYEGYTF; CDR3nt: TGTGCCAGCAGTCGGGTCTACGAGGGCTACACCTTC
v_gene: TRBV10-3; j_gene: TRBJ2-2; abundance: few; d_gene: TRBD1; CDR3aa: CAISERDRNTGELFF; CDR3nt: TGTGCCATCAGTGAAAGGGACAGGAACACCGGGGAGCTGTTTTTT
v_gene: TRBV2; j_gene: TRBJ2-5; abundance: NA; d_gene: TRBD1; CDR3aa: CASSEQGAGETQYF; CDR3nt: TGTGCCAGCAGTGAACAGGGGGCCGGGGAGACCCAGTACTTC
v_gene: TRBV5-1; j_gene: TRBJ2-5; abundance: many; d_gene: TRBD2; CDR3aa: CASTQTGLAGETQYF; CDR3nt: TGCGCCAGCACGCAAACGGGACTAGCGGGGGAGACCCAGTACTTC
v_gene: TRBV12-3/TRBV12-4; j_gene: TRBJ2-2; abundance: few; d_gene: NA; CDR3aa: CASSPMNTGELFF; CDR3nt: TGTGCCAGCTCTCCCATGAACACCGGGGAGCTGTTTTTT
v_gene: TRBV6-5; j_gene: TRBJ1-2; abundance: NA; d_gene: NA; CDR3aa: CASSYGTTNYGYTF; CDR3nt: TGTGCCAGCAGTTACGGGACAACGAACTATGGCTACACCTTC
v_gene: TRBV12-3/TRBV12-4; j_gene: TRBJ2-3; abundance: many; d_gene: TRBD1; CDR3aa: CASSLAGGRSADTQYF; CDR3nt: TGTGCCAGCAGTTTAGCAGGGGGCCGGAGCGCAGATACGCAGTATTTT
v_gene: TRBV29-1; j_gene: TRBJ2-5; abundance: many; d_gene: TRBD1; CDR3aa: CSVRQGAQETQYF; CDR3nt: TGCAGCGTGAGACAGGGAGCCCAAGAGACCCAGTACTTC
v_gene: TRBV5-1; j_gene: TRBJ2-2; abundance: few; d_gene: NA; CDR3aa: CASSVRINTGELFF; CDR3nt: TGCGCCAGCTCAGTGAGGATCAACACCGGGGAGCTGTTTTTT
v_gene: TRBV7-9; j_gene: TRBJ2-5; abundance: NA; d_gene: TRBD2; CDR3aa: CASSASTSGGPQETQYF; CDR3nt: TGTGCCAGCAGCGCGTCGACTAGCGGGGGGCCGCAAGAGACCCAGTACTTC
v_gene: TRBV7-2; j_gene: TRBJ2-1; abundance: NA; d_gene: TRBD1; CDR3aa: CASSFGQGAHNEQFF; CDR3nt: TGTGCCAGCAGCTTCGGACAGGGGGCACACAATGAGCAGTTCTTC
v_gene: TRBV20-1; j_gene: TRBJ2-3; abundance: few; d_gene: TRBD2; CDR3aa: CSASQLAGGGISTDTQYF; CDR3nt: TGCAGTGCTAGTCAACTAGCGGGGGGCGGAATTAGCACAGATACGCAGTATTTT
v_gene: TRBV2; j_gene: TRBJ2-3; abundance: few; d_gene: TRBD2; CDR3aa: CASSVAGGDTDTQYF; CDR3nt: TGTGCCAGCAGTGTAGCGGGGGGGGACACAGATACGCAGTATTTT